This T cell receptor (beta chain) appears in the sequencing data of a study of T cell repertoires in cytomegalovirus infection. TCRdb processed the reads anew with MiXCR; each CDR3 protein has one entry. Of 650,000 to 900,000 distinct CDR3 sequences in the sample, 25% to 35% are singletons; the top ten hold around 13%. Germline V gene data show CDR1 as MNHNS and CDR2 as SASEGT. This CDR3 comprises 16 residues. With 5 bases removed from V and 1 base from J, the gap between germline ends came to 17 bases. This clonotype has more than one count but fewer than ten. As yet, its antigen is unknown. This sequence joins TRBV6-1 and TRBJ1-1; D is possibly TRBD1 (5 bases). The sequences come from cultured CD8+ T cells from PBMCs, collected from culture after CMV antigen stimulation. The receptor comes from a human donor in good health (CMV status not recorded). Some clones in this sample may be carry-over from other donors' samples. DNA of the CDR3: TGTGCCAGCAGTTTCCGGGACTCCCCACAGAACACTGAAGCTTTCTTT. Amino acids: CASSFRDSPQNTEAFF.